This T cell receptor (beta chain) came from a study of human T cells and chemical hapten exposure (dated by TCRdb to about 2021). About the investigation overall: For sensitization, 2% DPC in acetone was applied to an approximately 2 cm by approximately 2 cm area of upper inner arm skin. Throughout the study period of 20 to 25 weeks, patients also received therapeutic DPC doses to the scalp every week. Patch tests used Finn chambers with 0.01% DPC on the upper back, scored after 6 days by International Contact Dermatitis Research Group standards. Alopecia areata with under or over 50% scalp involvement, alopecia totalis and alopecia universalis were represented in the patient cohort, which was mostly female. Libraries were pooled for sequencing, and per-sample TCR yields varied mainly because of small differences in library volumes within the pool. In alopecia patients, the study followed how the peripheral blood TCR repertoire changed in vivo over primary and secondary sensitization to diphenylcyclopropenone (DPC), a hapten. Blood was sampled from patients pre-sensitization (week 0) and at 2, 6 and about 24 weeks after DPC sensitization. Blood for TCR sequencing was provided by twenty-nine alopecia patients at one to four time points (pre-sensitization, 2, 6 and 24 weeks). Study-wide conclusions, independent of this receptor: DPC sensitization did not change the number of TCRs with a frequency above 1 in 1000, and there was no evidence of changes in global repertoire structure. Expanded TCRs formed significantly more large CDR3 similarity clusters than pre-sensitization or healthy control sets, consistent with antigen-driven responses. Because all patients had alopecia, a presumed autoimmune disease, the immune response of the patients might differ from that of healthy individuals. The number of PT1 expanded TCRs positively correlated with patch test score, significant at thresholds 8, 16 and 32 but not 4. Repeated subsampling changed both the strength of the expansion versus patch-test correlation and the threshold at which that correlation became significant.

What the time point label conveys for this sample: patch test 2, 6 weeks after DPC sensitization. The sample's treatment or condition, from its label and the paper: therapeutic diphenylcyclopropenone sensitization with weekly scalp DPC. At each patch-test visit, blood was drawn before the patch test was applied. Eligible patients were aged 18 to 70, diagnosed with alopecia, deemed suitable for DPC therapy, and excluded if pregnant. Total RNA was isolated from unfractionated whole blood collected in Tempus Blood RNA tubes. This clonotype was seen at least ten times. Its antigen target is currently unknown. Base qualities were left out, and no much larger clone turns up one base away. Library method: RACE. The sequencing machine was a NextSeq 500. Library preparation attached unique molecular identifiers to individual cDNA molecules for quantitative, reproducible TCR counting. From each blood RNA sample, both TCR alpha and TCR beta chains were sequenced. The original methods were these. The median number of TCRs per sample was 90,000 to 100,000, ranging from about 23,224 to 700,000. The Decombinator software suite was used to annotate the V, J and CDR3 of the TCR reads. For PS versus PT1 abundance plots, all samples were subsampled to the same number of TCRs (28,000). TCRs were defined as expanded if absent before sensitization and observed at least eight times at the 2-week time point. TCRdb reworked the public reads: Q25 trimming with fastp, MiXCR clone assembly, productive beta chains retained. One record per CDR3 amino acid sequence lists the most common genes and DNA. TCRdb, rather than the study authors, made the V and J calls. This sample has under 100,000 distinct CDR3 sequences in its table, and roughly 10% of those were observed once. Under 2.5% of the sample lies in the top ten.

Measured from the cysteine to the phenylalanine, the CDR3 is 18 residues long. The sequence is cut down to CDR3 DNA, 54 bases in frame from base 1. The junction shows trimming of 2 bases on V and 6 bases on J, and the gene matches do not reach 12 bases of it. CDR1 and CDR2, looked up from the germline V gene, are SNHLY and FYNNEI. Rearrangement joined TRBV2 to TRBJ1-5; TRBD1 agrees with 11 junctional bases. The sequence came from a woman in her 30s with alopecia areata. Some clones in this sample may be carry-over from other donors' samples. The sequencing used whole blood, collected in connection with sensitization to the hapten diphenylcyclopropenone (DPC). The CDR3 here reads CASSERGTGGRWGQPQHF. The nucleotide sequence is TGTGCCAGCAGTGAACGTGGGACAGGGGGGAGGTGGGGTCAGCCCCAGCATTTT.